This T cell receptor beta chain was profiled in a study of blood T cells in healthy people across ages. From germline, CDR1 is DFQATT and CDR2 SNEGSKA (reference sequence). Trimming took 5 bases from V and 8 from J, leaving 15 bases between them. The CDR3 contains 13 residues. A J-beta primer mix and a sample-barcoded 5' primer were used in a second PCR of about 7 to 12 cycles. One entry per CDR3 protein, called by TCRdb with MiXCR from the 5' RACE reads. The sample consists of more than 650,000 distinct CDR3 sequences, more than 25% of them appearing once. This same sample was also part of a study on T cells of mothers and their children.

Sample: blood. This receptor was taken from a boy aged 5-17 years in good health. This chain joins TRBV20-1 and TRBJ1-4; D gene unclear. The CDR3 region is CSAVPRAREKLFF. In DNA, the CDR3 is TGCAGTGCTGTACCCCGGGCCCGGGAAAAACTGTTTTTT.